The clone carrying this T cell receptor (beta chain) appeared a few times. Antigen: not known. Deletions cut 2 bases from V and 4 bases from J, with 8 bases between. The CDR3 totals 13 residues. Looked up from germline, CDR1 is KGHSH and CDR2 is LQKENI. Together with a sample-barcoded 5' primer, a J-beta primer mix was included in a second PCR lasting about 7 to 12 cycles. TCRdb reprocessed the 5' RACE reads with MiXCR, giving one entry per CDR3 protein. The table has about 690,000 distinct CDR3 sequences, approximately 40% seen once; the top ten hold around 30%. The source of the sample is a study of blood T cells in healthy people across ages. Study-wide findings and caveats: Diversity was estimated from one million T cells, and these estimates were considered underestimates.

This clonotype was obtained from an older man in good health. Sample: blood. The V gene is TRBV18, the J gene TRBJ2-5, with D unresolved. CDR3 coding DNA: TGTGCCAGCTCACCAGGGAAAGTAGAGACCCAGTACTTC. It codes for CASSPGKVETQYF.